The 18 T cell receptor beta chains listed next were all sequenced from one sample in a study of identical twins (dated by TCRdb to about 2016). The library was obtained by 5' RACE. Instrument used: Illumina HiSeq 2000. Clones were called with MiXCR by TCRdb after fastp trimmed the public reads at Q25, and only in-frame beta chains were retained. CDR3 protein sequences are deduplicated, and each keeps its most common genes and DNA. The sample yields 700,000 to 950,000 distinct CDR3 sequences; 9% to 15% were counted once. The top ten constitute around 1.5% of the sample. These same records also appear under a second study, on yellow fever vaccine responses in identical twins.

Sequencing used PBMCs. All receptors come from a woman under 30 in good health.

This clonotype was observed a few times. The chain joins TRBV3-1 to TRBJ2-2, with a possible D match to TRBD2 (6 bases). The CDR3 runs 15 residues. V was cut by 2 bases and J by 7 bases, with 14 bases left in between. Germline V gene sequence: CDR1 LGHDT, CDR2 YNNKEL (reference sequence). CDR3 amino acids: CASSQIEAGGGELFF. The CDR3 DNA reads TGTGCCAGCAGCCAAATCGAGGCCGGGGGCGGGGAGCTGTTTTTT.

This clonotype occurred a few times. The chain employs TRBV12-3 or TRBV12-4 and TRBJ1-5; 8 positions match TRBD1. V dropped 5 bases and J dropped 7; count of bases not matched to a gene: 16. This CDR3 is built from 17 residues. CDR3 bases: TGTGCCAGCAGTCACCCGGACAGGGAATATCAAATCCAGCCCCAGCATTTT. Translated, it gives CASSHPDREYQIQPQHF.

This chain links TRBV14 with TRBJ2-5, with 9 bases matching TRBD1. Trimming cost V 4 bases and J 1 base; bases outside gene matches: 7. The V gene's germline CDR1 is SGHDN and CDR2 FVKESK. The CDR3 extends over 16 amino acids. The CDR3 DNA sequence: TGTGCCAGCAGCCTTCATTACAGGGGGCGCCAAGAGACCCAGTACTTC. Protein sequence: CASSLHYRGRQETQYF.

This clonotype appeared many times. V gene TRBV27 combines with J gene TRBJ2-1, with no clear D. The CDR3 is 18 residues long. The V gene lost 0 bases and the J gene lost 0 bases, with 15 bases spanning the gap. Germline-derived CDR1 and CDR2 are MNHEY and SMNVEV (reference sequence). The CDR3 DNA reads TGTGCCAGCAGTTTATCCGGGCCGCGCGTAAGCTCCTACAATGAGCAGTTCTTC. Its translation: CASSLSGPRVSSYNEQFF.

This clonotype has a count of ten or more. The chain combines TRBV12-3 or TRBV12-4 with TRBJ1-6; D is ambiguous. The CDR3 consists of 15 residues. Trimming pared 7 bases from V and 0 bases from J, leaving 10 bases between. CDR3 DNA sequence: TGTGCCAGCACACCCTCCATCTCCTATAATTCACCCCTCCACTTT. Translated: CASTPSISYNSPLHF.

This clonotype was counted between two and nine times. The DNA for the CDR3 is TGTGCCAGCAGCCAACGGAGGGCGATCGGGGAGCTGTTTTTT. This translates into CASSQRRAIGELFF. This chain uses TRBV3-1 with TRBJ2-2, with D possibly matching TRBD2 (6 bases). Germline CDR1 and CDR2: LGHDT and YNNKEL (reference sequence). The CDR3 spans 14 residues. Trimming took 2 bases from V and 7 from J, leaving 11 bases between them.

This chain links TRBV29-1 with TRBJ2-2, with D maybe TRBD2 (5 bases). Per the germline V gene, CDR1 is SQVTM and CDR2 is ANQGSEA. V lost 4 bases and J lost 2, with 23 bases in between. This CDR3 is built from 18 residues. Here the CDR3 reads CSVVGVGVAPGNTGELFF. The DNA of the CDR3 is TGCAGCGTTGTGGGAGTGGGTGTCGCACCCGGAAACACCGGGGAGCTGTTTTTT.

This clonotype was counted a few times. The chain has TRBV24-1 and TRBJ2-7; D unclear. V was trimmed by 3 bases and J by 3 bases, leaving 5 bases between them. The CDR3 sequence is 12 residues long. CDR1 KGHDR and CDR2 SFDVKD come from the germline V gene. CDR3 sequence (DNA): TGTGCCACCAGTGATAAGAACTACGAGCAGTACTTC. Translation gives CATSDKNYEQYF.

In this sample, this clonotype turned up a few times. The chain couples TRBV28 to TRBJ1-1; 7 bases match TRBD1. CDR1 and CDR2 (germline): MDHEN, SYDVKM. V was pared by 2 bases and J by 9 bases, with 3 bases of the junction left unmatched. The CDR3 consists of 12 residues. Written as DNA, the CDR3 is TGTGCCAGCAGTTTACAACAGGGGAAAGCTTTCTTT. It yields the protein CASSLQQGKAFF.

This clonotype was counted a few times. The DNA is omitted, as the CDR3 cannot be located on it reliably, and the CDR3 follows TCRdb's listing. The chain is built from TRBV29-1 and TRBJ1-1. The CDR3 extends over 11 residues, inclusive of both ends. Germline-derived CDR1 and CDR2 are SQVTM and ANQGSEA. The CDR3 sequence is CSVGAGALTFF.

This clonotype was detected only a few times. This chain links TRBV5-1 with TRBJ2-3, with 7 positions matching TRBD2. V lost 4 bases, J lost 5 bases, and 4 bases stayed unmatched. The CDR3 spans 13 residues. The V gene's germline CDR1 is SGHRS and CDR2 YFSETQ. The CDR3 loop reads CASSVGGEDTQYF. CDR3 DNA: TGCGCCAGCAGCGTGGGAGGGGAAGATACGCAGTATTTT.

This clonotype has only a few counts. The germline gene is not matched at one end of the junction; a read error may be the cause. The genes are TRBV11-1 and TRBJ2-2, with TRBD1 identical over 8 bases. CDR3 length equals 15 residues. Germline assignment: CDR1 SGHAT and CDR2 FQDESV (reference sequence). Written as DNA, the CDR3 is TGTGTCAGCAGCTCAGACAGGGGGAACACCGGGGAGCTGTTTTTT. This gives the protein CVSSSDRGNTGELFF. The variable domain in full, with the rest retrieved from reference TRBV11-1 and TRBJ2-2, is EAEVAQSPRYKITEKSQAVAFWCDPISGHATLYWYRQILGQGPELLVQFQDESVVDDSQLPKDRFSAERLKGVDSTLKIQPAELGDSAMYLCVSSSDRGNTGELFFGEGSRLTVL.

The CDR3 loop is CASSSGLAGEPTQYF. The CDR3, as DNA: TGTGCCAGCAGTTCCGGACTAGCGGGAGAGCCTACGCAGTATTTT. V and J are TRBV12-3 or TRBV12-4 and TRBJ2-3; 13 bases are shared with TRBD2. Losses at the gene ends were 4 bases for V and 8 bases for J; bases not matched to a gene: 6. There are 15 residues in the CDR3.

This clonotype was detected a few times. This sequence joins TRBV12-3 or TRBV12-4 and TRBJ1-5; D might be TRBD1 (5 bases). Trimming shortened V by 6 bases and J by 6 bases, and 15 bases separated the two germline ends. CDR3 length: 14 amino acids. CDR3 DNA sequence: TGTGCCAGCAGAGACAGCGGGTCTTCTCAGCCCCAGCATTTT. Translated: CASRDSGSSQPQHF.

This clonotype was counted many times. The chain carries TRBV20-1 and TRBJ1-6; 9 positions match TRBD1. Trimming removed 2 bases from V and 10 bases from J; junction bases left unmatched: 9. Germline V lookup: CDR1 DFQATT, CDR2 SNEGSKA (reference sequence). This CDR3 is built from 15 residues. Written as DNA, the CDR3 is TGCAGTGCTAGACCCGGGACAGGGCGTTACTCACCCCTCCACTTT. Its translation is CSARPGTGRYSPLHF.

This clonotype came up a few times. The J gene is TRBJ2-5, the V gene TRBV20-1; D gene unclear. The CDR3 runs 11 residues. Deletions cut 7 bases from V and 5 bases from J, with 11 bases between. The germline gives CDR1 DFQATT, CDR2 SNEGSKA (reference sequence). The CDR3, as DNA: TGCAGTGGATGGGGTGGGGAGACCCAGTACTTC. It translates to CSGWGGETQYF.

V usage is TRBV29-1 and J usage is TRBJ2-3, with D possibly matching TRBD2 (6 bases). The CDR3 consists of 14 residues. Per the germline V gene, CDR1 is SQVTM and CDR2 is ANQGSEA. Trimming took 7 bases from V and 1 from J, leaving 15 bases between them. The CDR3 DNA sequence: TGCAGCGCCTCGGAGGGGCCACGCACAGATACGCAGTATTTT. Encoded protein: CSASEGPRTDTQYF.

A few counts support this clonotype. The chain combines TRBV6-1 with TRBJ1-2, with 7 bases aligning to TRBD1. CDR1 and CDR2 (germline): MNHNS, SASEGT. The CDR3 consists of 14 residues. The junction had 8 bases not matched to a gene; V was cut back by 6 bases and J by 4 bases. The CDR3 nucleotides are TGTGCCAGCAGACACCCGGGACAGACCTATGGCTACACCTTC. Amino acids: CASRHPGQTYGYTF.